The text below deals with one TCR beta chain. This sample includes further DNA sequences coding for the same CDR3. Trimming took 1 base from V and 2 from J, leaving 5 bases between them. The germline V gene has CDR1 GTSNPN and CDR2 SVGIG (reference sequence). The CDR3 has 12 amino acids. The data are from a study of blood T cell repertoires in COVID-19. Profiled with immunoSEQ multiplex PCR; TCRdb holds only in-frame clones, not every one. This sample carries roughly 230,000 clones, around 88% of them seen once, and the ten largest clones take approximately 8.6%. Sequenced: peripheral blood. V usage is TRBV30 and J usage is TRBJ2-5; D call uncertain. This receptor was taken from a man aged 35 to 55 with active or convalescent COVID-19. The CDR3 DNA reads as TGTGCCTGGAGTGAGAGTCAAGAGACCCAGTACTTC. Amino acids: CAWSESQETQYF.